This record concerns one T cell receptor (beta chain) sequence. Its antigen remains unidentified. The input lacks base qualities; no much larger clone sits a single base away. Based on the germline V gene, the CDR1 and CDR2 sequences are MDHEN and SYDVKM. V is pruned by 2 bases and J by 1 base, leaving 1 base of the junction without a gene match. Including the terminal cysteine and phenylalanine, the CDR3 comprises 15 residues. Kept here is only the CDR3 DNA, which spans 45 bases and is read in frame from base 1. This sample is part of a study of T cell changes during pregnancy in multiple sclerosis (dated by TCRdb to between 2019 and 2020). A note on the overall study: The study examined how the T cell repertoire changed over the course of pregnancy in women with multiple sclerosis.

Receptors were amplified or captured by the immunoSEQ multiplex PCR assay. TCRdb retrieved this table from immuneACCESS and kept in-frame rearrangements only. Not all clones are present; in checked studies, unresolved V genes account for under half, and no reason is known for the remainder. The sample table shows some 43,000 clones, and 85% to 95% are seen once. Roughly 8.1% of the sample is held by the ten biggest clonotypes. This sample comprised CD8+ T cells from peripheral blood mononuclear cells, obtained in the third trimester of pregnancy. Recombination linked TRBV28 to TRBJ2-5, with TRBD2 matching 10 junction bases. This clonotype originated in a female donor with multiple sclerosis, enrolled in a pregnancy study. DNA sequence: TGTGCCAGCAGTTTAGGACTAGCGGTCCAAGAGACCCAGTACTTC. This codes for CASSLGLAVQETQYF. Here the CDR3 is joined to the reference TRBV28 and TRBJ2-5 genes, and the full variable domain is: DVKVTQSSRYLVKRTGEKVFLECVQDMDHENMFWYRQDPGLGLRLIYFSYDVKMKEKGDIPEGYSVSREKKERFSLILESASTNQTSMYLCASSLGLAVQETQYFGPGTRLLVL.